The following is a T cell receptor beta chain sequence with its context. The sample is drawn from a study of blood T cell repertoires in COVID-19. At the level of the study: Researchers got acute and convalescent COVID-19 samples from the United States, Italy and Spain. PBMCs, B-cell-depleted T cells, or T cells provided the cDNA or gDNA that made up the material.

Those enrolled in Seattle joined during active infection and were followed longitudinally afterward. Authors' processing steps: Reference gene primers were amplified, and this amplification served to estimate nucleated cell counts. Assay: immunoSEQ multiplex PCR; the TCRdb copy retains only in-frame clones and omits some. D and trimming were read from the DNA, whereas the V and J calls and clone size are those reported in that table. The top ten clones hold 8.5% to 14% of a sample with around 280,000 clones, roughly nine tenths of them seen once. V lost 6 bases, J lost 0 bases, and 6 bases lay in between. The CDR3 is made up of 12 amino acids. Germline CDR1 SGHRS, CDR2 YFSETQ.

The sample taken for sequencing was peripheral blood. The chain carries TRBV5-1 and TRBJ1-1, with D uncertain. The sequence came from a woman aged 25 to 45 with COVID-19, enrolled during active disease. The CDR3 is CASKTVNTEAFF. CDR3 DNA sequence: TGCGCCAGCAAAACAGTGAACACTGAAGCTTTCTTT. The variable domain in full, completed from reference TRBV5-1 and TRBJ1-1, reads KAGVTQTPRYLIKTRGQQVTLSCSPISGHRSVSWYQQTPGQGLQFLFEYFSETQRNKGNFPGRFSGRQFSNSRSEMNVSTLELGDSALYLCASKTVNTEAFFGQGTRLTVV.